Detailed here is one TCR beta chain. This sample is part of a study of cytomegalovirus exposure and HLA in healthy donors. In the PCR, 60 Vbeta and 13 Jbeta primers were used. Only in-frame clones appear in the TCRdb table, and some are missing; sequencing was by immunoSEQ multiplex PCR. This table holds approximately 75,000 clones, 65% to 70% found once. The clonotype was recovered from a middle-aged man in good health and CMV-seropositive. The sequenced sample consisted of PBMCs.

CDR3 loop: CASSYEERGEKLFF. In DNA, the CDR3 is TGTGCCAGCAGTTACGAGGAACGGGGTGAAAAACTGTTTTTT. This rearrangement joins TRBV6-6 to TRBJ1-4; D not certain. Germline assignment: CDR1 MNHNY and CDR2 SVGAGI (reference sequence). The ends were cut back, 2 bases at V and 7 bases at J, with 11 bases in the middle. The CDR3 spans 14 residues.